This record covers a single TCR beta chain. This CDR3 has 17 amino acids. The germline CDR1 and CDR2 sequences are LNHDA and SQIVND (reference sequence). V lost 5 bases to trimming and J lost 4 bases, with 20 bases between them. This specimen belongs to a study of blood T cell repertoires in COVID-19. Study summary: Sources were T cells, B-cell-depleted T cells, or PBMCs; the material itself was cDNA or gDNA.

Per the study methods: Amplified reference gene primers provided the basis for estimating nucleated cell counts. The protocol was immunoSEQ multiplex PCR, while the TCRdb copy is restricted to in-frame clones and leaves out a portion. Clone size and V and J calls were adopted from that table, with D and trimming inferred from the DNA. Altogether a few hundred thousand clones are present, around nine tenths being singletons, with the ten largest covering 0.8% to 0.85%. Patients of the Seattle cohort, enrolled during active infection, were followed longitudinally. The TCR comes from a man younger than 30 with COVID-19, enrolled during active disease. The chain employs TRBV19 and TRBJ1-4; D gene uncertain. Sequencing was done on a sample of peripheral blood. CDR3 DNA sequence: TGTGCCAGTAGTGGGGTTAGGAGGAGTTCCGGTAATGAAAAACTGTTTTTT. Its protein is CASSGVRRSSGNEKLFF.